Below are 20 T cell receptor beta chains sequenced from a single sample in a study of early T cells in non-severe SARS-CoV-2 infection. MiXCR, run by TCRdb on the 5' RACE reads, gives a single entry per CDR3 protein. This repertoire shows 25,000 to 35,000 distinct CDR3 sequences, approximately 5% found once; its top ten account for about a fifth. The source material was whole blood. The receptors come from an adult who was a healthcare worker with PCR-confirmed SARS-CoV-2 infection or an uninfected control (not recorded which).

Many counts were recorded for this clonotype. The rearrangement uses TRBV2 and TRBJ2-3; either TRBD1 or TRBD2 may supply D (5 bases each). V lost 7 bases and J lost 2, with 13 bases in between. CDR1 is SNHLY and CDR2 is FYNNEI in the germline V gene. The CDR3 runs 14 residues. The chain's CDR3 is CASKWGRDTDTQYF. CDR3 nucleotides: TGTGCCAGCAAGTGGGGACGGGACACAGATACGCAGTATTTT.

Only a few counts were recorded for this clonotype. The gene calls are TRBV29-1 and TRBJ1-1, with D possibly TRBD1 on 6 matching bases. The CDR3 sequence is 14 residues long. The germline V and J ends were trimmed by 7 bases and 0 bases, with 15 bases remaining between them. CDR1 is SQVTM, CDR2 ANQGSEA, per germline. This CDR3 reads CSARDTGMNTEAFF. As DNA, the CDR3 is TGCAGCGCACGGGACACAGGTATGAACACTGAAGCTTTCTTT.

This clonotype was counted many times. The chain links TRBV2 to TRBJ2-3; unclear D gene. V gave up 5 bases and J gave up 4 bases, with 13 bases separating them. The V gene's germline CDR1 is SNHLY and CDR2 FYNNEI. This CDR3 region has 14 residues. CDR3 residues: CASSLDAQPDTQYF. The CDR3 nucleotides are TGTGCCAGCAGTCTGGACGCCCAGCCAGATACGCAGTATTTT.

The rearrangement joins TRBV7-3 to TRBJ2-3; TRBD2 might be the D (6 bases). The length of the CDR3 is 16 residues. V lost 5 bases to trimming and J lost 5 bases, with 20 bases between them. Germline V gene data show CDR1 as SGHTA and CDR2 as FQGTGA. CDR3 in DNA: TGTGCCAGCAGCCCTAAGGGATGGGAGGTTAGAGATACGCAGTATTTT. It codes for CASSPKGWEVRDTQYF.

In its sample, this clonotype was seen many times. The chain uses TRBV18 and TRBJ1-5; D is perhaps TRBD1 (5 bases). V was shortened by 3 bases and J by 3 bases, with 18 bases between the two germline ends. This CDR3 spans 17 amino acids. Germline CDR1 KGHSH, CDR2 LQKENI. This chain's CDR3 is CASSPSTGTSNNQPQHF. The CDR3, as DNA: TGTGCCAGCTCACCTTCTACCGGGACTTCCAACAATCAGCCCCAGCATTTT.

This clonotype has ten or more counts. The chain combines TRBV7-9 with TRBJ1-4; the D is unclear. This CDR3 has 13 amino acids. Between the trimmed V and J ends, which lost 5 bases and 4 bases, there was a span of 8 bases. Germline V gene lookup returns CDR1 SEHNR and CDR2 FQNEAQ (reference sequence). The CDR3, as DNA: TGTGCCAGCAGCCCGTTGGATAATGAAAAACTGTTTTTT. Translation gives CASSPLDNEKLFF.

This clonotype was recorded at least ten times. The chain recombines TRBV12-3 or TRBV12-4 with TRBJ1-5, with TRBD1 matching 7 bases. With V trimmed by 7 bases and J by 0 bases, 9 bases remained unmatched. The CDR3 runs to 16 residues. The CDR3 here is CASTGDSRYSNQPQHF. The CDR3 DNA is TGTGCCAGCACTGGGGACAGCCGATATAGCAATCAGCCCCAGCATTTT.

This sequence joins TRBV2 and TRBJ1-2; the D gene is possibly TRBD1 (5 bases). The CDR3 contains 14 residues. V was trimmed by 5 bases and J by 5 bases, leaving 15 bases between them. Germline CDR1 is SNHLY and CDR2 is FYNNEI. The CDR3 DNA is TGTGCCAGCAGTTACATCCGGGACGGGTATGGCTACACCTTC. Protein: CASSYIRDGYGYTF.

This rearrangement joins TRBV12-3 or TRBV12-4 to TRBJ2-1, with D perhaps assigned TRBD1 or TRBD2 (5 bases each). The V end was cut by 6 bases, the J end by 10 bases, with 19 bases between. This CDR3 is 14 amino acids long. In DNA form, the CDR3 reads TGTGCCAGCAGGTGGCAAAACCTAGCAGGGGAGCAGTTCTTC. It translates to CASRWQNLAGEQFF.

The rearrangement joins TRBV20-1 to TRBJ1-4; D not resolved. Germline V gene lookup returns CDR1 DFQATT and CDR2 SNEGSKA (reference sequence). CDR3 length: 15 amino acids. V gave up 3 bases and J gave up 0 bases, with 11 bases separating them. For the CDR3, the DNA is TGCAGTGCTAGGCGGACGGGCGCAACTAATGAAAAACTGTTTTTT. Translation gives CSARRTGATNEKLFF.

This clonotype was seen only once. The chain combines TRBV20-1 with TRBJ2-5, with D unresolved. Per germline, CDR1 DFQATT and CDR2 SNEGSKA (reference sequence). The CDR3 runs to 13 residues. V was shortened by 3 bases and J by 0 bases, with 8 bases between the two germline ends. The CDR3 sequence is CSASWLNQETQYF. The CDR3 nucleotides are TGCAGTGCTAGTTGGTTAAACCAAGAGACCCAGTACTTC.

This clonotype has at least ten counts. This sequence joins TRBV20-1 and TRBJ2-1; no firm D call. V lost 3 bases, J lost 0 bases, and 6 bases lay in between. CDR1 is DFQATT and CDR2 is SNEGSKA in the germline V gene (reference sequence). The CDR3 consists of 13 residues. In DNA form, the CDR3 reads TGCAGTGCTAGCCTGAGCTCCTACAATGAGCAGTTCTTC. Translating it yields CSASLSSYNEQFF.

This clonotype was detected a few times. The CDR3 sequence is CAWSVGRALYGYTF. The CDR3 nucleotides read TGTGCCTGGAGTGTGGGCAGGGCCCTCTATGGCTACACCTTC. The chain is built from TRBV30 and TRBJ1-2; weak D call: TRBD1 (5 bases). CDR3 length: 14 residues. CDR1 GTSNPN and CDR2 SVGIG come from the germline V gene (reference sequence). V lost 0 bases to trimming and J lost 4 bases, with 12 bases between them.

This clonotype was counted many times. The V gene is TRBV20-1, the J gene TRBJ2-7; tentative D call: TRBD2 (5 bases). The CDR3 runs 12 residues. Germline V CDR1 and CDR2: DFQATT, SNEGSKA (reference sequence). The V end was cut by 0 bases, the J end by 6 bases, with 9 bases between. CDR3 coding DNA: TGCAGTGCTAGAGAAAACAGCGGCGAGCAGTACTTC. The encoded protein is CSARENSGEQYF.

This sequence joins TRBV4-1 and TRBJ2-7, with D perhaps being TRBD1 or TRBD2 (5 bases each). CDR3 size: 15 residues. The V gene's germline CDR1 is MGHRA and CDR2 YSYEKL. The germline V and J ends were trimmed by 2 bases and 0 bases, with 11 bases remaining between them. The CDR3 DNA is TGCGCCAGCAGCCAAACCAGGGACCCCTCCTACGAGCAGTACTTC. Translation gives CASSQTRDPSYEQYF.

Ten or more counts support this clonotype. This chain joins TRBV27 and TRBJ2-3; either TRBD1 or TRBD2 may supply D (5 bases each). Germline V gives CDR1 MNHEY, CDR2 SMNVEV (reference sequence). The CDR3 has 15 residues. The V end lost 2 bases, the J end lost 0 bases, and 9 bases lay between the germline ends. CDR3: CASSLGGRSTDTQYF. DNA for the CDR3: TGTGCCAGCAGTTTAGGGGGAAGGAGCACAGATACGCAGTATTTT.

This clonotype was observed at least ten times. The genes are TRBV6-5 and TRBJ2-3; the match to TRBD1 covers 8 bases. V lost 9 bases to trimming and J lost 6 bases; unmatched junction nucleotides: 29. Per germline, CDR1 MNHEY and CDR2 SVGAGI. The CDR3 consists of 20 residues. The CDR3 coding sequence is TGTGCCAGGAGGACAGGGATTAGGCCCCAGACCTCGCTCGCTTCGGATACGCAGTATTTT. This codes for CARRTGIRPQTSLASDTQYF.

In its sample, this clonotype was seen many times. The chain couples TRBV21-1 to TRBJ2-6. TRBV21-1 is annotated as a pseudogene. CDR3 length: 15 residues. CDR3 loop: CASSKRSSGANVLTF. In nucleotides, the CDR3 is TGTGCCAGCAGCAAACGGTCCTCTGGGGCCAACGTCCTGACTTTC.

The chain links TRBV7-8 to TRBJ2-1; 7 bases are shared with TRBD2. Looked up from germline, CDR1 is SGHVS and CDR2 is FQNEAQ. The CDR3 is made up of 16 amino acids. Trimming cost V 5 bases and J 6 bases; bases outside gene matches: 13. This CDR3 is CASSGWGGPFGNEQFF. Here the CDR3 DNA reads TGTGCCAGCAGCGGGTGGGGAGGGCCTTTCGGCAATGAGCAGTTCTTC.

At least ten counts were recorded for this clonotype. Written as DNA, the CDR3 is TGTGCCACCGGACCCGGCAGCCAAGAGACCCAGTACTTC. It is translated as CATGPGSQETQYF. The V and J genes are TRBV7-9 and TRBJ2-5; D is ambiguous. Germline values: CDR1 SEHNR, CDR2 FQNEAQ (reference sequence). The V end lost 10 bases, the J end lost 1 base, and 13 bases lay between the germline ends. The CDR3 is 13 residues long.